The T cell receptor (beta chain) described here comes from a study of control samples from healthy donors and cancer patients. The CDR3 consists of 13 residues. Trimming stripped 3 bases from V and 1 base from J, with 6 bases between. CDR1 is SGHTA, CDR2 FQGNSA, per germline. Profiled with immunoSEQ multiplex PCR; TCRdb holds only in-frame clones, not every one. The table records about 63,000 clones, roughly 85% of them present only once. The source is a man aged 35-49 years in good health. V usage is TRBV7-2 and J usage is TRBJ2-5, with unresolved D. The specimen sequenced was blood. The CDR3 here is CASSFSGQETQYF. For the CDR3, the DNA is TGTGCCAGCAGCTTTTCCGGCCAAGAGACCCAGTACTTC.